This TCR beta chain emerged from a study of T cells after yellow fever vaccination. Points from the study as a whole: Boosting was followed by the reappearance of most primary-vaccination clones (approximately 97% CD4, around 90% CD8). Contaminants from the bulk population, in the form of abundant clonotypes, could be found in FACS-sorted repertoires.

Trimming cost V 4 bases and J 6 bases; bases outside gene matches: 7. Germline CDR1 is SGHKS and CDR2 is YYEKEE (reference sequence). This CDR3 region has 14 residues. This clonotype was seen only a few times. Antigen specificity is unknown. The authors made TCR cDNA by 5'RACE template switching, adding a universal primer site and UMIs. In TCRdb, the 5' RACE reads were re-called with MiXCR into one record per CDR3 protein. The sample holds under 600,000 distinct CDR3 sequences, roughly 13% seen once. The sequence was obtained from a man aged 25-45 years who received the YFV17D yellow fever vaccine. Specimen: PBMCs, collected on the day of the yellow fever booster vaccination. The J gene is TRBJ1-5, the V gene TRBV5-5; TRBD1 agrees at 7 bases. DNA for the CDR3: TGTGCCAGCAGCCCGACAGGGCCAAGTCAGCCCCAGCATTTT. Translating gives CASSPTGPSQPQHF.